This TCR beta chain was captured by sequencing in a study of beta chain features in type 1 diabetes. Every bit of the isolated RNA underwent reverse transcription, so sequencing read expressed TCRB transcripts. The protocol was immunoSEQ multiplex PCR, while the TCRdb copy is restricted to in-frame clones and leaves out a portion. Of about 360,000 clones in the sample, approximately 12% were seen once. CDR1 is SEHNR and CDR2 is FQNEAQ in the germline V gene (reference sequence). With 4 bases clipped from V and 10 bases from J, the junction kept 5 bases outside the gene matches. The CDR3 extends over 13 amino acids.

Sequenced material: naive CD4+ T cells from blood. V and J are TRBV7-9 and TRBJ2-1; 9 nucleotides align to TRBD1. The sequence derives from a man aged 18-30 years in good health. The CDR3 reads CASSSTGGTEQFF. Written as DNA, the CDR3 is TGTGCCAGCAGCTCGACAGGGGGAACAGAGCAGTTCTTC.